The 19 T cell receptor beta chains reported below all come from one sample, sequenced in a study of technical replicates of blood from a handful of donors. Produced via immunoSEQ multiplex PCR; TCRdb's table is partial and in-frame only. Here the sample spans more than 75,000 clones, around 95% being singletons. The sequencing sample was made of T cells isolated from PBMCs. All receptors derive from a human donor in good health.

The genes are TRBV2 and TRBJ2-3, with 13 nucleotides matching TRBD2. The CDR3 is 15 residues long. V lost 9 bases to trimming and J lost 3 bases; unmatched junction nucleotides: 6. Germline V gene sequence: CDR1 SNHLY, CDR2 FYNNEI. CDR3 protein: CARELTSGRTDTQYF. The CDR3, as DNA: TGTGCCAGAGAGTTGACTAGCGGGAGGACAGATACGCAGTATTTT.

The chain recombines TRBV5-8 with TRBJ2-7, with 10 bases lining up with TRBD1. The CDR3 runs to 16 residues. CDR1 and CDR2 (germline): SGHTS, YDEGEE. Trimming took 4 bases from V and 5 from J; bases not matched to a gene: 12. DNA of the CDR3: TGTGCCAGCAGCCGCTACGGGGGGGGGACAGGGGACGAGCAGTACTTC. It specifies CASSRYGGGTGDEQYF.

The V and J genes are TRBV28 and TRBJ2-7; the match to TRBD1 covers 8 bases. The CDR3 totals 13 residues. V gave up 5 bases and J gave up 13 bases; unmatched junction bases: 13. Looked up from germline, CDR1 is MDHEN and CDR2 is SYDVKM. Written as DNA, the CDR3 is TGTGCCAGCAGTGGAAACAGGGGGGTCAGGGTTTACTTC. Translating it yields CASSGNRGVRVYF. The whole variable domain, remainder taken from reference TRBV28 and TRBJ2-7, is DVKVTQSSRYLVKRTGEKVFLECVQDMDHENMFWYRQDPGLGLRLIYFSYDVKMKEKGDIPEGYSVSREKKERFSLILESASTNQTSMYLCASSGNRGVRVYFGPGTRLTVT.

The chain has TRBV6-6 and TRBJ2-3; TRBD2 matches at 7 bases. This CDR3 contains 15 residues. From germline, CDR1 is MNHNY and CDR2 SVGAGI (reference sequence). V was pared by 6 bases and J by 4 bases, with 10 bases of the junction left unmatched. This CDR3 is CASSSWEGPSDTQYF. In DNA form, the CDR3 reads TGTGCCAGCAGCTCGTGGGAGGGGCCTTCAGATACGCAGTATTTT.

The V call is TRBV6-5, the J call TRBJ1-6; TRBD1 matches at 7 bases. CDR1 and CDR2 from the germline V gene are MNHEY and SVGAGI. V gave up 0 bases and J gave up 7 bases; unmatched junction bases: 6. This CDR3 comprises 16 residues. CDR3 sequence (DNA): TGTGCCAGCAGTTACTCCGGTCAGGGGGTCAATTCACCCCTCCACTTT. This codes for CASSYSGQGVNSPLHF.

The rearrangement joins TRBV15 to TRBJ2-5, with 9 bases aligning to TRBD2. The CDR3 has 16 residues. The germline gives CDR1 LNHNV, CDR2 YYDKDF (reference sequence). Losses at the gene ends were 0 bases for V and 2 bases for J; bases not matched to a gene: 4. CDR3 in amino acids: CATSRELAGQQETQYF. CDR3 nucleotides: TGTGCCACCAGCAGAGAGCTAGCGGGACAACAAGAGACCCAGTACTTC.

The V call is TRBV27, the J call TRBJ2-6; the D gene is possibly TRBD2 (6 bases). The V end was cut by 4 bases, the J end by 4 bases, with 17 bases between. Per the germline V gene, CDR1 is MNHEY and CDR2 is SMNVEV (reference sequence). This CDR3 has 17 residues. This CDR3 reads CASSSLGREAGANVLTF. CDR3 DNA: TGTGCCAGCAGTTCCTTAGGCAGGGAGGCCGGGGCCAACGTCCTGACTTTC.

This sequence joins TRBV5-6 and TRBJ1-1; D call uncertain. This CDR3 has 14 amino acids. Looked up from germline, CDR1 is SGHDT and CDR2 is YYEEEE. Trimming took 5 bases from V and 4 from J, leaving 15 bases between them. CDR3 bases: TGTGCCAGCAGTAAGACGGTTGCGGGCACTGAAGCTTTCTTT. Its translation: CASSKTVAGTEAFF.

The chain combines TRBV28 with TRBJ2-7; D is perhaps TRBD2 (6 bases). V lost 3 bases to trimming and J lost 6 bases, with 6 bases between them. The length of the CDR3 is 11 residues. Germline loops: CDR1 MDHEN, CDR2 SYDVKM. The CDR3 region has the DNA TGTGCCAGCAGTTTGGAGGGCGAGCAGTACTTC. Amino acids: CASSLEGEQYF.

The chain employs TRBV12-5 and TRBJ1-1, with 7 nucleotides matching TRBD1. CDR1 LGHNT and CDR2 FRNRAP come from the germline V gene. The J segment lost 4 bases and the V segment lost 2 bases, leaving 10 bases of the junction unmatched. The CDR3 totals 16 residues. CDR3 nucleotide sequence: TGTGCTAGTGGTTTGATTCCGGGACAGACCTCCACTGAAGCTTTCTTT. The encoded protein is CASGLIPGQTSTEAFF.

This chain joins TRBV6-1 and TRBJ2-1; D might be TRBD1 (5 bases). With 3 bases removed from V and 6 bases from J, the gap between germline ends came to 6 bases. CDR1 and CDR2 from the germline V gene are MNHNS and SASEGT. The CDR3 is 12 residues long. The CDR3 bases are TGTGCCAGCAGTGAGACAGCCAATGAGCAGTTCTTC. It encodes CASSETANEQFF.

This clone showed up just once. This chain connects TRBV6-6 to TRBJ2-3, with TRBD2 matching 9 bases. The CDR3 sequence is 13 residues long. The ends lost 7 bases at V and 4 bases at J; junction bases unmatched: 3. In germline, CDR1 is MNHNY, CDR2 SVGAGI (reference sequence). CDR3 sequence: CASNAGGADTQYF. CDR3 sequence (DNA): TGTGCCAGCAATGCGGGGGGGGCAGATACGCAGTATTTT.

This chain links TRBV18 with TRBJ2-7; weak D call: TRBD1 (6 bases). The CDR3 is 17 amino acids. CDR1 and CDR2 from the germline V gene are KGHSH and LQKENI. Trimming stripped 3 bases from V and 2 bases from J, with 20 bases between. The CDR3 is CASSPPNTGQITYEQYF. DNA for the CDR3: TGTGCCAGCTCACCCCCAAATACAGGGCAAATTACCTACGAGCAGTACTTC.

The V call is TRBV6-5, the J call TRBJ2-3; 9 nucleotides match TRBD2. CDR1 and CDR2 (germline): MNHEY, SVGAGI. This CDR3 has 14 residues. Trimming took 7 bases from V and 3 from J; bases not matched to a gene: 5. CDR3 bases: TGTGCCAGCACCCCTAGCGGGACAACAGATACGCAGTATTTT. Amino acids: CASTPSGTTDTQYF.

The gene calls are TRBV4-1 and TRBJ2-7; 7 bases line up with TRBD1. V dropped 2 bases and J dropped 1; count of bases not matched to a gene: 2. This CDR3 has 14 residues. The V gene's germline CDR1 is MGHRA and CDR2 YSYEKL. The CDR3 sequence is CASSQPGGSYEQYF. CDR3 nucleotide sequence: TGCGCCAGCAGCCAACCAGGGGGATCCTACGAGCAGTACTTC.

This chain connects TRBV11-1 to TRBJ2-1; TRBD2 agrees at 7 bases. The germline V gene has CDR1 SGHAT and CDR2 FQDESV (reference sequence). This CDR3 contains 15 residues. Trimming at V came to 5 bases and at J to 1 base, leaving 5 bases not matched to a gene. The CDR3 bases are TGTGCCAGCAGCCTTCTAGCGGTATCCTACAATGAGCAGTTCTTC. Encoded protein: CASSLLAVSYNEQFF.

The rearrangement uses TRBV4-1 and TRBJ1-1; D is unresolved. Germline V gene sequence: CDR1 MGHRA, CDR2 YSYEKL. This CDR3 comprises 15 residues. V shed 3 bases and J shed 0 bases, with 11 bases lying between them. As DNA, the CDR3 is TGCGCCAGCAGCCAGTTCACCGGGATGAACACTGAAGCTTTCTTT. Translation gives CASSQFTGMNTEAFF.

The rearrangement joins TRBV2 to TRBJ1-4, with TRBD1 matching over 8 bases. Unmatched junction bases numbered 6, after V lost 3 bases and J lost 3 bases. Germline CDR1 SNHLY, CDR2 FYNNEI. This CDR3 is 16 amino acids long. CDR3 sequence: CASSDQGAAANEKLFF. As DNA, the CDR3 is TGTGCCAGCAGTGATCAGGGGGCGGCAGCTAATGAAAAACTGTTTTTT.

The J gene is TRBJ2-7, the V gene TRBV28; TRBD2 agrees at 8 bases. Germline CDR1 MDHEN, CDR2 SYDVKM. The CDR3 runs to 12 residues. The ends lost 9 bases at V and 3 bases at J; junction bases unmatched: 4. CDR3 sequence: CASHLAGYEQYF. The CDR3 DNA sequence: TGTGCCAGTCATCTAGCGGGCTACGAGCAGTACTTC.